Presented here are 21 T cell receptor beta chains from one specimen sequenced in a study of blood T cell repertoires in COVID-19. Only in-frame clones appear in the TCRdb table, and some are missing; sequencing was by immunoSEQ multiplex PCR. Here the sample spans roughly 65,000 clones, nearly 85% being singletons. The sample consisted of peripheral blood. Source of these receptors: a human donor in a cohort sampled during active COVID-19.

This clone has only one observation. This chain links TRBV16 with TRBJ1-5; 7 bases are a match to TRBD1. V lost 7 bases, J lost 7 bases, and 7 bases stayed unmatched. Germline CDR1 reads KGHSY; CDR2 reads FQNENV. The CDR3 is made up of 13 amino acids. The CDR3 spells CASTLDREQPQHF. In nucleotides, the CDR3 is TGTGCCAGCACCTTAGACAGGGAACAGCCCCAGCATTTT.

This chain uses TRBV3-1 (or the pseudogene TRBV3-2) with TRBJ2-3; no clear D. This CDR3 is 14 amino acids long. Per germline, CDR1 LGHDT and CDR2 YNNKEL (reference sequence). Trimming shortened V by 4 bases and J by 4 bases, and 12 bases separated the two germline ends. DNA of the CDR3: TGTGCCAGCAGCCCACAATACCGATCAGATACGCAGTATTTT. It specifies CASSPQYRSDTQYF.

The V call is TRBV20-1, the J call TRBJ2-3, with 9 bases aligning to TRBD2. The V gene end was trimmed by 3 bases and the J gene end by 8 bases; junction bases not matched to a gene: 12. Per the germline V gene, CDR1 is DFQATT and CDR2 is SNEGSKA (reference sequence). The CDR3 consists of 15 residues. The CDR3 loop is CSASRGLAGPGTQYF. The CDR3 region has the DNA TGCAGTGCTAGTCGGGGACTAGCTGGGCCAGGTACGCAGTATTTT.

The chain employs TRBV5-1 and TRBJ1-2; 7 bases align to TRBD1. Trimming cost V 3 bases and J 7 bases; bases outside gene matches: 18. Per germline, CDR1 SGHRS and CDR2 YFSETQ. This CDR3 has 17 amino acids. The CDR3 here is CASSSTVGQVGGSGYTF. For the CDR3, the DNA is TGCGCCAGCAGCTCGACGGTAGGACAGGTCGGGGGTAGTGGCTACACCTTC.

The V gene is TRBV2, the J gene TRBJ1-3; the D is unclear. The V end was cut by 4 bases, the J end by 3 bases, with 16 bases between. In germline, CDR1 is SNHLY, CDR2 FYNNEI. This CDR3 has 16 residues. The CDR3 sequence: CASSASVHTIGNTIYF. The CDR3 nucleotides are TGTGCCAGCAGTGCGTCGGTGCATACGATTGGAAACACCATATATTTT. The whole variable domain, filled in from reference TRBV2 and TRBJ1-3, reads EPEVTQTPSHQVTQMGQEVILRCVPISNHLYFYWYRQILGQKVEFLVSFYNNEISEKSEIFDDQFSVERPDGSNFTLKIRSTKLEDSAMYFCASSASVHTIGNTIYFGEGSWLTVV.

The chain carries TRBV5-1 and TRBJ2-6; tentatively, D is TRBD1 (5 bases). Trimming pared 1 base from V and 4 bases from J, leaving 12 bases between. CDR1 is SGHRS and CDR2 is YFSETQ in the germline V gene. The CDR3 spans 16 residues. The CDR3 DNA reads TGCGCCAGCAGCTTGCCCCCAGGGCCCGGGGCCAACGTCCTGACTTTC. Protein: CASSLPPGPGANVLTF.

V is TRBV29-1 and J is TRBJ1-1; D is undetermined. The germline V and J ends were trimmed by 6 bases and 5 bases, with 13 bases remaining between them. Looked up from germline, CDR1 is SQVTM and CDR2 is ANQGSEA. CDR3 length equals 12 residues. The DNA of the CDR3 is TGCAGCGTCTGGGTCCCCGGGACTGAAGCTTTCTTT. This codes for CSVWVPGTEAFF.

This clone was counted once. The chain uses TRBV7-3 and TRBJ2-3; maybe TRBD1 (5 bases). Trimming pared 0 bases from V and 4 bases from J, leaving 8 bases between. Germline V gene sequence: CDR1 SGHTA, CDR2 FQGTGA. The CDR3 totals 14 residues. In DNA, the CDR3 is TGTGCCAGCAGCTTAACGCAGGGATCAGATACGCAGTATTTT. Translating it yields CASSLTQGSDTQYF.

This clone was observed a handful of times. This chain uses TRBV4-1 with TRBJ2-5; 10 nucleotides match TRBD2. This CDR3 spans 18 amino acids. Trimming removed 1 base from V and 5 bases from J; junction bases left unmatched: 13. The V gene's germline CDR1 is MGHRA and CDR2 YSYEKL. The CDR3 DNA follows: TGCGCCAGCAGCCAAGGTCTGATCAAGCGGGGGGGCCAGGAGACCCAGTACTTC. This sequence encodes CASSQGLIKRGGQETQYF.

The genes are TRBV10-1 and TRBJ1-1; no clear D gene. This CDR3 is 13 amino acids long. Trimming took off 6 bases at V and 0 bases at J, with 8 bases between the two ends. Germline CDR1 WNHNN, CDR2 SYGVQD (reference sequence). CDR3 nucleotide sequence: TGCGCCAGCAGAGCGGCTCTGAACACTGAAGCTTTCTTT. Encoded protein: CASRAALNTEAFF.

This clone was picked up one time. CDR3 DNA sequence: TGTGCCAGCAGCCAAGAAATCCCCTTCATGACTAGCGGGGGGGGAAATGAGCAGTTCTTC. Amino acid sequence: CASSQEIPFMTSGGGNEQFF. V and J are TRBV3-1 (or the pseudogene TRBV3-2) and TRBJ2-1; 14 nucleotides match TRBD2. Trimming at V came to 0 bases and at J to 7 bases, leaving 14 bases not matched to a gene. The length of the CDR3 is 20 residues. Looked up from germline, CDR1 is LGHDT and CDR2 is YNNKEL (reference sequence).

The V call is TRBV2, the J call TRBJ2-7; TRBD1 aligns across 7 bases. The J segment lost 0 bases and the V segment lost 8 bases, leaving 4 bases of the junction unmatched. CDR3 length: 13 residues. Germline values: CDR1 SNHLY, CDR2 FYNNEI. The CDR3 sequence: CASGTASSYEQYF. The CDR3 region has the DNA TGTGCCAGCGGGACAGCCAGCTCCTACGAGCAGTACTTC.

The V gene is TRBV28, the J gene TRBJ2-7, with TRBD2 matching 10 bases. Germline CDR1 and CDR2: MDHEN and SYDVKM. The V segment lost 8 bases and the J segment 2 bases; nucleotides outside the gene matches: 6. The CDR3 spans 14 residues. CDR3 DNA sequence: TGTGCCAGCGCTAGCGGGGGAACTACCTACGAGCAGTACTTC. It encodes CASASGGTTYEQYF.

The rearrangement joins TRBV25-1 to TRBJ2-3, with a tentative D call TRBD1 (6 bases). The germline V gene encodes CDR1 MGHDK and CDR2 SYGVNS. The V end was cut by 2 bases, the J end by 0 bases, with 9 bases between. The CDR3 spans 15 residues. CDR3 nucleotides: TGTGCCAGCAGTGAACCCGGACAGAGCACAGATACGCAGTATTTT. Translation: CASSEPGQSTDTQYF.

The chain links TRBV2 to TRBJ2-7; 11 bases line up with TRBD1. The trim removed 7 bases at V and 4 bases at J, leaving 6 bases unmatched. Germline V gene lookup returns CDR1 SNHLY and CDR2 FYNNEI. CDR3 length: 14 amino acids. CDR3 protein: CASTRDRGTYEQYF. The CDR3 DNA is TGTGCCAGCACTCGGGACAGGGGGACTTACGAGCAGTACTTC.

The chain has TRBV21-1 and TRBJ1-2; no check of the table's D call, TRBD1, against the DNA was made. TRBV21-1 is listed as a pseudogene. The CDR3 totals 16 residues. The CDR3 bases are TGTGCCAGCAGCAAAGCATACAGGGTGGCTCCCGATGGCTACACCTTC. It encodes CASSKAYRVAPDGYTF.

The rearrangement joins TRBV5-6 to TRBJ1-6, with 9 bases aligning to TRBD1. From germline, CDR1 is SGHDT and CDR2 YYEEEE. Germline trimming cut 4 bases from V and 8 bases from J; bases unmatched to any gene: 7. The CDR3 length is 15 residues. CDR3 DNA: TGTGCCAGCAGCCCTTGGGACAGGGTTGATTCACCCCTCCACTTT. It yields the protein CASSPWDRVDSPLHF.

The J gene is TRBJ2-1, the V gene TRBV4-3; 7 bases line up with TRBD1. The CDR3 is made up of 15 amino acids. CDR1 and CDR2 from the germline V gene are LGHNA and YSLEER. V shed 1 base, J shed 8 bases, and the junction held 8 bases outside the gene matches. This chain's CDR3 is CASSQATDRTHEQFF. The CDR3, as DNA: TGCGCCAGCAGCCAAGCCACGGACAGGACACATGAGCAGTTCTTC.

The chain employs TRBV7-3 and TRBJ2-1; 8 bases align to TRBD2. Trimming at V came to 5 bases and at J to 6 bases, leaving 12 bases not matched to a gene. CDR1 is SGHTA and CDR2 is FQGTGA in the germline V gene. The CDR3 covers 16 residues. CDR3 amino acids: CASSRGGLESRNEQFF. CDR3 nucleotides: TGTGCCAGCAGCCGCGGGGGGTTGGAATCACGCAATGAGCAGTTCTTC.

The rearrangement links TRBV30 to TRBJ1-4; TRBD1 matches at 8 bases. CDR1 and CDR2 from the germline V gene are GTSNPN and SVGIG (reference sequence). The CDR3 is 15 residues long. The trim removed 1 base at V and 11 bases at J, leaving 12 bases unmatched. CDR3 amino acids: CAWSGGTGIPTKLFF. CDR3 sequence (DNA): TGTGCCTGGAGTGGGGGGACAGGAATACCGACCAAACTGTTTTTT.

This chain uses TRBV4-1 with TRBJ1-2; TRBD1 agrees at 7 bases. The CDR3 length is 14 residues. V lost 8 bases and J lost 3; bases outside the gene matches: 9. Germline values: CDR1 MGHRA, CDR2 YSYEKL. CDR3 in DNA: TGCGCCAGCCGTTCCGACAGGGAAGACTATGGCTACACCTTC. This sequence encodes CASRSDREDYGYTF.